A selection of T cell receptor beta chains follows, all from one sample in a study of beta chain features in type 1 diabetes. Sequencing used immunoSEQ multiplex PCR; TCRdb keeps in-frame clones, though not all of them. The table records over 65,000 clones, approximately 32% of them present only once. Sequencing was performed on stem cell memory CD4+ T cells from blood. These TCRs come from a woman between 18 and 29 years old in good health. CDR3s include the opening cysteine and the closing phenylalanine or tryptophan. Fields, in order: J gene, V gene, D gene, clone size, CDR3 protein, CDR3 DNA. A D gene is named only where the DNA matches it firmly. Clone sizes are given selectively: once, few, many, or a class where the clone is expanded.

j_gene: TRBJ1-1
v_gene: TRBV11-2
d_gene: NA
abundance: few
CDR3aa: CASSSGPRTEAFF
CDR3nt: TGTGCCAGCAGCTCAGGTCCCCGGACTGAAGCTTTCTTT

j_gene: TRBJ1-6
v_gene: TRBV7-3
d_gene: TRBD1
abundance: NA
CDR3aa: CASSDGTGWNSPLHF
CDR3nt: TGTGCCAGCAGCGACGGGACAGGGTGGAATTCACCCCTCCACTTT

j_gene: TRBJ1-6
v_gene: TRBV4-2
d_gene: NA
abundance: NA
CDR3aa: CASSQVQGNNSPLHF
CDR3nt: TGTGCCAGCAGCCAAGTGCAGGGCAATAATTCACCCCTCCACTTT

j_gene: TRBJ1-1
v_gene: TRBV6-5
d_gene: TRBD1
abundance: NA
CDR3aa: CASTSDRGYTEAFF
CDR3nt: TGTGCCAGCACCTCGGACAGGGGCTACACTGAAGCTTTCTTT

j_gene: TRBJ2-3
v_gene: TRBV5-6
d_gene: TRBD2
abundance: NA
CDR3aa: CASSRIPGLAGSTDTQYF
CDR3nt: TGTGCCAGCAGCCGAATTCCTGGACTAGCGGGGAGCACAGATACGCAGTATTTT

j_gene: TRBJ2-5
v_gene: TRBV19
d_gene: TRBD2
abundance: few
CDR3aa: CASSTPGLAGGPTQYF
CDR3nt: TGTGCCAGTAGTACCCCAGGACTAGCGGGAGGACCGACCCAGTACTTC

j_gene: TRBJ1-5
v_gene: TRBV5-6
d_gene: NA
abundance: NA
CDR3aa: CASSLEEQTTASNQPQHF
CDR3nt: TGTGCCAGCAGCTTGGAGGAGCAGACGACGGCTAGCAATCAGCCCCAGCATTTT

j_gene: TRBJ2-7
v_gene: TRBV7-9
d_gene: NA
abundance: many
CDR3aa: CASSSLGDSAEQYF
CDR3nt: TGTGCCAGCAGCTCCTTGGGGGACTCGGCCGAGCAGTACTTC

j_gene: TRBJ2-3
v_gene: TRBV29-1
d_gene: NA
abundance: NA
CDR3aa: CSVVAVVATDTQYF
CDR3nt: TGCAGCGTTGTAGCAGTGGTCGCAACAGATACGCAGTATTTT

j_gene: TRBJ2-2
v_gene: TRBV9
d_gene: TRBD1
abundance: few
CDR3aa: CASSAPGQGYHGELFF
CDR3nt: TGTGCCAGCAGCGCGCCGGGACAGGGTTATCACGGGGAGCTGTTTTTT

j_gene: TRBJ2-3
v_gene: TRBV18
d_gene: TRBD2
abundance: few
CDR3aa: CASSPAGGHTQYF
CDR3nt: TGTGCCAGCTCCCCCGCGGGGGGACATACGCAGTATTTT

j_gene: TRBJ2-3
v_gene: TRBV6-5
d_gene: NA
abundance: NA
CDR3aa: CASSQRDTQYF
CDR3nt: TGTGCCAGCAGCCAGCGGGATACGCAGTATTTT

j_gene: TRBJ2-1
v_gene: TRBV5-6
d_gene: TRBD1
abundance: NA
CDR3aa: CASSQGTGDYNEQFF
CDR3nt: TGTGCCAGCAGCCAAGGGACAGGCGATTACAATGAGCAGTTCTTC

j_gene: TRBJ1-5
v_gene: TRBV6-5
d_gene: TRBD1
abundance: few
CDR3aa: CASSPGTENQPQHF
CDR3nt: TGTGCCAGCAGTCCCGGGACAGAGAATCAGCCCCAGCATTTT

j_gene: TRBJ1-4
v_gene: TRBV11-3
d_gene: NA
abundance: NA
CDR3aa: CASSFRGDRKFF
CDR3nt: TGTGCCAGCAGCTTCCGCGGAGACCGGAAGTTTTTT

j_gene: TRBJ1-2
v_gene: TRBV11-3
d_gene: TRBD1
abundance: NA
CDR3aa: CASSPGQGAYGYTF
CDR3nt: TGTGCCAGCAGCCCGGGACAGGGGGCCTATGGCTACACCTTC

j_gene: TRBJ1-5
v_gene: TRBV7-6
d_gene: NA
abundance: NA
CDR3aa: CASSLDPGGQPQHF
CDR3nt: TGTGCCAGCAGCTTAGACCCCGGGGGGCAGCCCCAGCATTTT

j_gene: TRBJ2-7
v_gene: TRBV10-3
d_gene: NA
abundance: NA
CDR3aa: CAIRRDSYEQYF
CDR3nt: TGTGCCATCAGGAGAGACAGTTACGAGCAGTACTTC

j_gene: TRBJ2-7
v_gene: TRBV5-1
d_gene: NA
abundance: NA
CDR3aa: CASSLGGQGVYEQYF
CDR3nt: TGCGCCAGCAGCTTGGGGGGGCAGGGAGTCTACGAGCAGTACTTC

j_gene: TRBJ1-5
v_gene: TRBV19
d_gene: NA
abundance: few
CDR3aa: CASSMTGIQGRQPQHF
CDR3nt: TGTGCCAGTAGTATGACCGGGATACAGGGTCGACAGCCCCAGCATTTT

j_gene: TRBJ1-1
v_gene: TRBV28
d_gene: TRBD1
abundance: NA
CDR3aa: CASWDRVFEAFF
CDR3nt: TGTGCCAGCTGGGACAGAGTTTTTGAAGCTTTCTTT

j_gene: TRBJ2-5
v_gene: TRBV25-1
d_gene: TRBD2
abundance: NA
CDR3aa: CASAAAGARETQYF
CDR3nt: TGTGCCAGCGCCGCAGCGGGAGCTCGGGAGACCCAGTACTTC

j_gene: TRBJ1-2
v_gene: TRBV5-4
d_gene: NA
abundance: NA
CDR3aa: CASSLGGTPIGYTF
CDR3nt: TGTGCCAGCAGCTTAGGGGGAACCCCTATTGGCTACACCTTC

j_gene: TRBJ1-6
v_gene: TRBV5-6
d_gene: NA
abundance: NA
CDR3aa: CASSLPGGGGSPLHF
CDR3nt: TGTGCCAGCAGCTTGCCCGGTGGGGGAGGTTCACCCCTCCACTTT

j_gene: TRBJ1-2
v_gene: TRBV29-1
d_gene: TRBD1
abundance: few
CDR3aa: CSVLLTGGPNYGYTF
CDR3nt: TGCAGCGTCTTATTAACAGGGGGCCCCAACTATGGCTACACCTTC

j_gene: TRBJ2-6
v_gene: TRBV29-1
d_gene: NA
abundance: NA
CDR3aa: CSVEPRFCLYPGANVLTF
CDR3nt: TGCAGCGTTGAACCACGGTTTTGCCTCTATCCTGGGGCCAACGTCCTGACTTTC

j_gene: TRBJ2-6
v_gene: TRBV9
d_gene: NA
abundance: few
CDR3aa: CASSVGAGTGANVLTF
CDR3nt: TGTGCCAGCAGCGTAGGCGCCGGGACTGGGGCCAACGTCCTGACTTTC

j_gene: TRBJ2-1
v_gene: TRBV5-1
d_gene: TRBD2
abundance: few
CDR3aa: CASSLGGRAYNEQFF
CDR3nt: TGCGCCAGCAGCTTAGGCGGGAGGGCCTACAATGAGCAGTTCTTC

j_gene: TRBJ2-7
v_gene: TRBV5-1
d_gene: TRBD2
abundance: NA
CDR3aa: CASSFGAGDYEQYF
CDR3nt: TGCGCCAGCAGCTTTGGCGCGGGAGATTACGAGCAGTACTTC

j_gene: TRBJ2-7
v_gene: TRBV7-2
d_gene: NA
abundance: NA
CDR3aa: CASSFMGGPREQYF
CDR3nt: TGTGCCAGCAGCTTTATGGGGGGACCACGCGAGCAGTACTTC

j_gene: TRBJ2-1
v_gene: TRBV6-6
d_gene: TRBD1
abundance: once
CDR3aa: CASTSHETGVEQFF
CDR3nt: TGTGCCAGCACCTCCCATGAGACAGGGGTCGAGCAGTTCTTC

j_gene: TRBJ1-4
v_gene: TRBV25-1
d_gene: TRBD1
abundance: NA
CDR3aa: CASSEQGASEKLFF
CDR3nt: TGTGCCAGCAGTGAACAGGGGGCCAGTGAAAAACTGTTTTTT

j_gene: TRBJ2-1
v_gene: TRBV2
d_gene: NA
abundance: NA
CDR3aa: CASKRDPYNEQFF
CDR3nt: TGTGCCAGCAAACGGGATCCTTACAATGAGCAGTTCTTC

j_gene: TRBJ2-1
v_gene: TRBV30
d_gene: TRBD2
abundance: few
CDR3aa: CAWSPQLAGYNEQFF
CDR3nt: TGTGCCTGGAGTCCACAGCTAGCGGGATACAATGAGCAGTTCTTC

j_gene: TRBJ1-5
v_gene: TRBV6-5
d_gene: TRBD1
abundance: NA
CDR3aa: CASSLTGDQPQHF
CDR3nt: TGTGCCAGCAGTCTTACAGGGGACCAGCCCCAGCATTTT

j_gene: TRBJ2-1
v_gene: TRBV5-1
d_gene: TRBD2
abundance: NA
CDR3aa: CANPLGLANYNEQFF
CDR3nt: TGCGCCAACCCCCTGGGACTAGCGAACTACAATGAGCAGTTCTTC

j_gene: TRBJ2-5
v_gene: TRBV5-4
d_gene: NA
abundance: few
CDR3aa: CASSLANPETQYF
CDR3nt: TGTGCCAGCAGCTTGGCCAATCCAGAGACCCAGTACTTC

j_gene: TRBJ1-4
v_gene: TRBV30
d_gene: NA
abundance: few
CDR3aa: CAWGPGKLFF
CDR3nt: TGTGCCTGGGGGCCTGGAAAACTGTTTTTT

j_gene: TRBJ1-5
v_gene: TRBV6-4
d_gene: TRBD1
abundance: NA
CDR3aa: CASSRDRGQPQHF
CDR3nt: TGTGCCAGCAGTCGGGACAGGGGTCAGCCCCAGCATTTT

j_gene: TRBJ1-5
v_gene: TRBV30
d_gene: TRBD1
abundance: NA
CDR3aa: CAWSPGGDQPQHF
CDR3nt: TGTGCCTGGAGCCCAGGGGGCGATCAGCCCCAGCATTTT

j_gene: TRBJ1-5
v_gene: TRBV6-1
d_gene: NA
abundance: NA
CDR3aa: CASRTLLEGDQPQHF
CDR3nt: TGTGCCAGCCGTACGCTCCTCGAAGGGGATCAGCCCCAGCATTTT

j_gene: TRBJ2-1
v_gene: TRBV18
d_gene: NA
abundance: NA
CDR3aa: CASPTEGIVETYNEQFF
CDR3nt: TGTGCCAGCCCCACGGAAGGAATAGTGGAGACCTACAATGAGCAGTTCTTC

j_gene: TRBJ1-1
v_gene: TRBV25-1
d_gene: NA
abundance: NA
CDR3aa: CASSILGDMNTEAFF
CDR3nt: TGTGCCAGCAGTATATTGGGAGATATGAACACTGAAGCTTTCTTT

j_gene: TRBJ2-7
v_gene: TRBV11-2
d_gene: TRBD1
abundance: NA
CDR3aa: CASSFRDREYEQYF
CDR3nt: TGTGCCAGCAGCTTCCGGGACAGGGAATACGAGCAGTACTTC

j_gene: TRBJ2-1
v_gene: TRBV5-1
d_gene: NA
abundance: few
CDR3aa: CASSLDSGNEQFF
CDR3nt: TGCGCCAGCAGCTTGGATTCGGGTAATGAGCAGTTCTTC

j_gene: TRBJ2-3
v_gene: TRBV5-1
d_gene: TRBD2
abundance: NA
CDR3aa: CASSFSTSGGPTDTQYF
CDR3nt: TGCGCCAGCAGCTTCTCGACTAGCGGGGGCCCCACAGATACGCAGTATTTT

j_gene: TRBJ1-1
v_gene: TRBV2
d_gene: TRBD1
abundance: NA
CDR3aa: CASRATGSTEAFF
CDR3nt: TGTGCCAGCAGGGCGACAGGGAGCACTGAAGCTTTCTTT

j_gene: TRBJ1-6
v_gene: TRBV7-9
d_gene: NA
abundance: NA
CDR3aa: CASSLEQNSPLHF
CDR3nt: TGTGCCAGCAGCTTGGAGCAAAATTCACCCCTCCACTTT

j_gene: TRBJ2-2
v_gene: TRBV19
d_gene: NA
abundance: NA
CDR3aa: CASWGGHSNTGELFF
CDR3nt: TGTGCCAGTTGGGGGGGACATTCAAACACCGGGGAGCTGTTTTTT

j_gene: TRBJ2-5
v_gene: TRBV27
d_gene: NA
abundance: many
CDR3aa: CASRGWDTQYF
CDR3nt: TGTGCCAGCCGAGGGTGGGATACCCAGTACTTC

j_gene: TRBJ2-2
v_gene: TRBV7-9
d_gene: NA
abundance: NA
CDR3aa: CASSPHTNTGELFF
CDR3nt: TGTGCCAGCAGCCCTCACACGAACACCGGGGAGCTGTTTTTT

j_gene: TRBJ2-2
v_gene: TRBV5-1
d_gene: TRBD2
abundance: few
CDR3aa: CASSRWTSGTGGELFF
CDR3nt: TGCGCCAGCAGCCGATGGACTAGCGGGACGGGCGGGGAGCTGTTTTTT

j_gene: TRBJ2-7
v_gene: TRBV6-5
d_gene: NA
abundance: NA
CDR3aa: CASRTDYEQYF
CDR3nt: TGTGCCAGCCGGACAGACTACGAGCAGTACTTC

j_gene: TRBJ2-3
v_gene: TRBV19
d_gene: TRBD2
abundance: NA
CDR3aa: CASSSGRTQYF
CDR3nt: TGTGCCAGTAGTAGCGGGAGAACGCAGTATTTT

j_gene: TRBJ2-7
v_gene: TRBV19
d_gene: TRBD2
abundance: once
CDR3aa: CASSIEEGASGSYEQYF
CDR3nt: TGTGCCAGTAGTATAGAGGAAGGGGCTAGCGGCTCCTACGAGCAGTACTTC

j_gene: TRBJ1-6
v_gene: TRBV18
d_gene: TRBD1
abundance: NA
CDR3aa: CASSPATGENSPLHF
CDR3nt: TGTGCCAGCTCACCGGCGACAGGGGAAAATTCACCCCTCCACTTT

j_gene: TRBJ1-4
v_gene: TRBV19
d_gene: TRBD1
abundance: NA
CDR3aa: CASSPSPGTGYEKLFF
CDR3nt: TGTGCCAGTAGTCCCTCACCCGGGACAGGGTATGAAAAACTGTTTTTT

j_gene: TRBJ1-3
v_gene: TRBV5-1
d_gene: TRBD1
abundance: few
CDR3aa: CASSRGDSDGNTIYF
CDR3nt: TGCGCCAGCAGCAGGGGGGACAGCGATGGAAACACCATATATTTT

j_gene: TRBJ2-7
v_gene: TRBV7-9
d_gene: NA
abundance: few
CDR3aa: CASSFGGRPYEQYF
CDR3nt: TGTGCCAGCAGCTTCGGGGGTCGACCCTACGAGCAGTACTTC

j_gene: TRBJ1-1
v_gene: TRBV29-1
d_gene: NA
abundance: NA
CDR3aa: CSVGEFLWNTEAFF
CDR3nt: TGCAGCGTTGGCGAGTTTTTATGGAACACTGAAGCTTTCTTT